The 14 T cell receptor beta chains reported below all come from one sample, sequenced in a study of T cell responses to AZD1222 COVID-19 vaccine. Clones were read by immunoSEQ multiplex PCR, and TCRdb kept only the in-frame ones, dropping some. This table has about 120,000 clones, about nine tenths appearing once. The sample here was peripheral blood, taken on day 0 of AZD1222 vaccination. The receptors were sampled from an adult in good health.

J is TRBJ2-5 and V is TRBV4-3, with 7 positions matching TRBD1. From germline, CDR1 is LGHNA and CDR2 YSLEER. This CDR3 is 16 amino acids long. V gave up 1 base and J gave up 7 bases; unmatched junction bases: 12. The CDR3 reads CASSQGTDRLVATQYF. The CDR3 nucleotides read TGCGCCAGCAGCCAAGGCACGGACAGGTTGGTTGCGACCCAGTACTTC.

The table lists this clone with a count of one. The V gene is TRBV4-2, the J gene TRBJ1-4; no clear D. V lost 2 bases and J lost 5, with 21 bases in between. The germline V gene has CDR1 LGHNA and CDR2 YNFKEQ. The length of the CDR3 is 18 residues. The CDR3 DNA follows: TGTGCCAGCAGCCAAACCCTCGGGCCGGGCCGCCCGAATGAAAAACTGTTTTTT. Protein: CASSQTLGPGRPNEKLFF.

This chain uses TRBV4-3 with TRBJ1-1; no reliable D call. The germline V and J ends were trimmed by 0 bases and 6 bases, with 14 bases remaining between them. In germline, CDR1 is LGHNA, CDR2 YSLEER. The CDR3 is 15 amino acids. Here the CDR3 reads CASSQDRTWGAEAFF. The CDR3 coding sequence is TGCGCCAGCAGCCAAGATAGGACGTGGGGTGCTGAAGCTTTCTTT.

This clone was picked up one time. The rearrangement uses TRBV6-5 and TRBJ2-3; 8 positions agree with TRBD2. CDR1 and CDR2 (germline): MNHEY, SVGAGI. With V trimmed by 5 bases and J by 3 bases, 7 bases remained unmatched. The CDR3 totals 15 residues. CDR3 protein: CASSPTGGATDTQYF. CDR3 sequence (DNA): TGTGCCAGCAGTCCGACGGGGGGGGCGACAGATACGCAGTATTTT.

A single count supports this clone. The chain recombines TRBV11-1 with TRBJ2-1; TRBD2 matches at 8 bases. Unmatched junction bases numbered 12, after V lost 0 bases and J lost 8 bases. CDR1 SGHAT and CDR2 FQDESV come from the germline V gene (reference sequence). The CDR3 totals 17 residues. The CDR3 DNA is TGTGCCAGCAGCTTAGCGCCATTGCTAGCGGGCGCCTATGAGCAGTTCTTC. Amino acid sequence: CASSLAPLLAGAYEQFF.

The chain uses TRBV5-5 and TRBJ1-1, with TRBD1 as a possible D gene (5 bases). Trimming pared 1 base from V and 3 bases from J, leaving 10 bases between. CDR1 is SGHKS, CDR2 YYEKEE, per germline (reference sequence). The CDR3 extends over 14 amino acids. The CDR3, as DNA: TGTGCCAGCAGCTTGCAAGGGGAGGACACTGAAGCTTTCTTT. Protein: CASSLQGEDTEAFF.

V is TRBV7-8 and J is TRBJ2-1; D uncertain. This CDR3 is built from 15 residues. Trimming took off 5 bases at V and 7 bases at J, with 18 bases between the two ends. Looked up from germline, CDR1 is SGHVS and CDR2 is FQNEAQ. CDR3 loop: CASSQVGYFRNEQFF. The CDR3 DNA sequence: TGTGCCAGCAGCCAAGTCGGCTATTTTAGGAATGAGCAGTTCTTC.

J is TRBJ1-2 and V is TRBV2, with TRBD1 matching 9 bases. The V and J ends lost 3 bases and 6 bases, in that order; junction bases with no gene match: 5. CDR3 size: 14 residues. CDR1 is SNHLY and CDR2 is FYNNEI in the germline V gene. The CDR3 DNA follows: TGTGCCAGCAGTGAGGGACAGGGAAGCAATGGCTACACCTTC. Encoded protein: CASSEGQGSNGYTF.

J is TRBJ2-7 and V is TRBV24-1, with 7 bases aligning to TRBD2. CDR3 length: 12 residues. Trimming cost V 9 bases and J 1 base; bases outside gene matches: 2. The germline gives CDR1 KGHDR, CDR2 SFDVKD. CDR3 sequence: CATSGGSYEQYF. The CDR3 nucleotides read TGTGCCACCTCGGGGGGTTCCTACGAGCAGTACTTC.

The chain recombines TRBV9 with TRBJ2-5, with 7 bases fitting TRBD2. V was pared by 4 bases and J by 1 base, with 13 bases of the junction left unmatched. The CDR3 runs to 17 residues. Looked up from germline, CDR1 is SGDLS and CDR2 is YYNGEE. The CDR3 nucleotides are TGTGCCAGCAGCCCCGACGTTGGGGGGGGGAGCCAAGAGACCCAGTACTTC. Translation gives CASSPDVGGGSQETQYF.

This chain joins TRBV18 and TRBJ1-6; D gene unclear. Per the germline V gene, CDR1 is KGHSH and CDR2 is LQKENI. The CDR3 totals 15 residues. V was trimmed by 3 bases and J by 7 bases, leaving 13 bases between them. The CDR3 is CASSPAPGTNSPLHF. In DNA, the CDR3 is TGTGCCAGCTCACCCGCCCCAGGTACAAATTCACCCCTCCACTTT.

In DNA form, the CDR3 reads TGTGCCAGCAGGTGGCTGGGGTCTGTGAGCACAGATACGCAGTATTTT. Translating gives CASRWLGSVSTDTQYF. The chain uses TRBV5-6 and TRBJ2-3; unclear D gene. V was clipped by 5 bases and J by 0 bases, with 16 bases between them. This CDR3 contains 16 residues. In germline, CDR1 is SGHDT, CDR2 YYEEEE.

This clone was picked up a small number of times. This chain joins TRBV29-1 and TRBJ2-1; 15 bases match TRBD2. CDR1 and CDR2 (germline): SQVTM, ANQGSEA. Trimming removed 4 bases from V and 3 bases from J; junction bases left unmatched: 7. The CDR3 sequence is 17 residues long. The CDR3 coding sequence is TGCAGCGTTGCCGGGACTAGCGGGAGGACCGGCTACAATGAGCAGTTCTTC. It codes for CSVAGTSGRTGYNEQFF.

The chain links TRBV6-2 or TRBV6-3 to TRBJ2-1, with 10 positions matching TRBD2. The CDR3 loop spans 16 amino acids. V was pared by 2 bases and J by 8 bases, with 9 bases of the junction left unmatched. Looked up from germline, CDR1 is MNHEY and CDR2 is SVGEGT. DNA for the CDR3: TGTGCCAGCAGTTACACCAGCGGGAGGGCCGGGGATGAGCAGTTCTTC. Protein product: CASSYTSGRAGDEQFF.